A selection of T cell receptor beta chains follows, all from one sample in a study of blood T cell repertoires in COVID-19. Data came from immunoSEQ multiplex PCR; TCRdb stores just in-frame clones and leaves some out. Found here are 210,000 or so clones, 80% to 90% of them singletons; the top ten hold about 4%. Sequencing was performed on PBMCs or T cells enriched from blood (not recorded which). These receptor sequences come from a woman in her twenties or thirties who had been exposed to COVID-19. Each CDR3 is given with its conserved first and last residue. Each record gives: CDR3 protein, CDR3 DNA, V gene, D gene, J gene, clone size. The D gene is left open where the match is weak. Clone size is given for some rows only: seen once, a few or many times, or a class if the clone is expanded.

CDR3 protein: CASTPHTGYGYTF
CDR3 DNA: TGTGCCAGCACCCCACACACAGGCTATGGCTACACCTTC
V gene: TRBV2
D gene: NA
J gene: TRBJ1-2
clone size: NA

CDR3 protein: CASSHEGLQGSIGELFF
CDR3 DNA: TGTGCCAGTAGCCATGAGGGTTTGCAGGGGTCGATCGGGGAGCTGTTTTTT
V gene: TRBV19
D gene: NA
J gene: TRBJ2-2
clone size: NA

CDR3 protein: CASSRLGGMGDGYTF
CDR3 DNA: TGTGCCAGCAGCCGTCTGGGGGGTATGGGGGATGGCTACACCTTC
V gene: TRBV3-1/TRBV3-2
D gene: NA
J gene: TRBJ1-2
clone size: NA

CDR3 protein: CASKDRGQETQYF
CDR3 DNA: TGTGCCAGCAAGGACAGGGGGCAAGAGACCCAGTACTTC
V gene: TRBV2
D gene: TRBD1
J gene: TRBJ2-5
clone size: NA

CDR3 protein: CASSTTGSSPLHF
CDR3 DNA: TGTGCCAGTAGTACCACAGGGAGTTCACCCCTCCACTTT
V gene: TRBV19
D gene: NA
J gene: TRBJ1-6
clone size: few

CDR3 protein: CASSPHGTNEKLFF
CDR3 DNA: TGTGCCAGCAGTCCTCACGGAACTAATGAAAAACTGTTTTTT
V gene: TRBV28
D gene: NA
J gene: TRBJ1-4
clone size: NA

CDR3 protein: CASSSGTGDFIGYTF
CDR3 DNA: TGTGCCAGCAGTTCAGGGACAGGGGATTTTATTGGCTACACCTTC
V gene: TRBV27
D gene: TRBD1
J gene: TRBJ1-2
clone size: few

CDR3 protein: CASSEWDREYSPLHF
CDR3 DNA: TGTGCCAGCAGTGAATGGGACAGGGAATATTCACCCCTCCACTTT
V gene: TRBV6-1
D gene: TRBD1
J gene: TRBJ1-6
clone size: once

CDR3 protein: CASSISRGRPLYGYTF
CDR3 DNA: TGTGCCAGTAGTATTTCCAGGGGGCGACCATTATATGGCTACACCTTC
V gene: TRBV19
D gene: TRBD1
J gene: TRBJ1-2
clone size: NA

CDR3 protein: CASSPWAGQRTDTQYF
CDR3 DNA: TGTGCCAGCAGTCCCTGGGCGGGGCAACGCACAGATACGCAGTATTTT
V gene: TRBV27
D gene: NA
J gene: TRBJ2-3
clone size: few

CDR3 protein: CASSLGRQVYGYTF
CDR3 DNA: TGTGCCAGCAGCTTAGGACGTCAGGTCTATGGCTACACCTTC
V gene: TRBV11-2
D gene: NA
J gene: TRBJ1-2
clone size: NA

CDR3 protein: CASSPGDRSPNSNQPQHF
CDR3 DNA: TGTGCCAGCAGCCCCGGCGATAGGAGCCCCAATAGCAATCAGCCCCAGCATTTT
V gene: TRBV21-1
D gene: NA
J gene: TRBJ1-5
clone size: NA

CDR3 protein: CASRGLAGGVTDTQYF
CDR3 DNA: TGCGCCAGCAGAGGACTAGCGGGAGGGGTGACAGATACGCAGTATTTT
V gene: TRBV5-1
D gene: TRBD2
J gene: TRBJ2-3
clone size: NA

CDR3 protein: CASSNRGRTIQYF
CDR3 DNA: TGTGCCAGCAGTAACAGGGGAAGGACCATTCAGTACTTC
V gene: TRBV27
D gene: TRBD1
J gene: TRBJ2-4
clone size: NA

CDR3 protein: CASSPAQGLAVSSYNEQFF
CDR3 DNA: TGTGCCAGCAGCCCCGCCCAAGGACTAGCGGTAAGCTCCTACAATGAGCAGTTCTTC
V gene: TRBV7-8
D gene: TRBD2
J gene: TRBJ2-1
clone size: NA

CDR3 protein: CATSSDRVGETQYF
CDR3 DNA: TGTGCCACCAGCAGCGACAGGGTAGGGGAGACCCAGTACTTC
V gene: TRBV15
D gene: TRBD1
J gene: TRBJ2-5
clone size: NA

CDR3 protein: CASSLTSYEQFF
CDR3 DNA: TGTGCCAGCAGTCTGACTAGCTATGAGCAGTTCTTC
V gene: TRBV7-9
D gene: TRBD2
J gene: TRBJ2-1
clone size: few

CDR3 protein: CASGLVFNRQAPLETQYF
CDR3 DNA: TGTGCTAGTGGTTTGGTATTTAATCGTCAGGCACCCCTGGAGACCCAGTACTTC
V gene: TRBV12-5
D gene: NA
J gene: TRBJ2-5
clone size: NA

CDR3 protein: CAISDVTGSTGHGYTF
CDR3 DNA: TGTGCCATCAGTGATGTGACAGGGAGCACCGGACATGGCTACACCTTC
V gene: TRBV10-3
D gene: TRBD1
J gene: TRBJ1-2
clone size: NA

CDR3 protein: CASSLQGEGDTEAFF
CDR3 DNA: TGTGCCAGCAGTTTACAGGGAGAGGGGGACACTGAAGCTTTCTTT
V gene: TRBV28
D gene: NA
J gene: TRBJ1-1
clone size: NA

CDR3 protein: CASSRGGNTEAFF
CDR3 DNA: TGTGCCAGCAGCCGCGGGGGGAACACTGAAGCTTTCTTT
V gene: TRBV7-9
D gene: NA
J gene: TRBJ1-1
clone size: NA

CDR3 protein: CASGLFGNTIYF
CDR3 DNA: TGTGCCAGCGGGCTGTTTGGAAACACCATATATTTT
V gene: TRBV6-5
D gene: NA
J gene: TRBJ1-3
clone size: NA

CDR3 protein: CASSSNSRYGYTF
CDR3 DNA: TGCGCCAGCAGCTCTAACAGCCGCTATGGCTACACCTTC
V gene: TRBV5-1
D gene: NA
J gene: TRBJ1-2
clone size: NA

CDR3 protein: CASSQDSGGEAFF
CDR3 DNA: TGTGCCAGCAGCCAAGACTCAGGGGGGGAAGCTTTCTTT
V gene: TRBV4-2
D gene: TRBD1
J gene: TRBJ1-1
clone size: NA

CDR3 protein: CATKSTGNEKLFF
CDR3 DNA: TGTGCCACGAAATCGACAGGGAATGAAAAACTGTTTTTT
V gene: TRBV6-5
D gene: TRBD1
J gene: TRBJ1-4
clone size: NA

CDR3 protein: CASSPFRGQNNQPQHF
CDR3 DNA: TGTGCCAGCAGCCCCTTCCGGGGACAAAACAATCAGCCCCAGCATTTT
V gene: TRBV9
D gene: NA
J gene: TRBJ1-5
clone size: NA

CDR3 protein: CASSIAGFNYGYTF
CDR3 DNA: TGTGCCAGTAGTATAGCGGGGTTTAACTATGGCTACACCTTC
V gene: TRBV19
D gene: NA
J gene: TRBJ1-2
clone size: NA

CDR3 protein: CASSWGTSGTMGNEQFF
CDR3 DNA: TGTGCCAGCAGCTGGGGGACTAGCGGGACGATGGGCAATGAGCAGTTCTTC
V gene: TRBV11-3
D gene: TRBD2
J gene: TRBJ2-1
clone size: NA

CDR3 protein: CASSSGSSYEQYF
CDR3 DNA: TGCGCCAGCTCTAGCGGGAGTTCCTACGAGCAGTACTTC
V gene: TRBV4-1
D gene: TRBD2
J gene: TRBJ2-7
clone size: NA

CDR3 protein: CASSQAGGPFETQYF
CDR3 DNA: TGTGCCAGCAGCCAAGCGGGAGGGCCCTTTGAGACCCAGTACTTC
V gene: TRBV5-6
D gene: TRBD2
J gene: TRBJ2-5
clone size: NA

CDR3 protein: CASSPLGTGEIKPQHF
CDR3 DNA: TGTGCCAGCAGTCCATTAGGGACAGGGGAGATTAAGCCCCAGCATTTT
V gene: TRBV5-8
D gene: TRBD1
J gene: TRBJ1-5
clone size: few

CDR3 protein: CASGLSRGTDYYSNQPQHF
CDR3 DNA: TGTGCTAGTGGTTTGTCCAGGGGCACCGACTACTATAGCAATCAGCCCCAGCATTTT
V gene: TRBV12-5
D gene: NA
J gene: TRBJ1-5
clone size: NA

CDR3 protein: CASSKARRTSGSSYNEQFF
CDR3 DNA: TGTGCCAGCAGCAAGGCTAGAAGGACTAGCGGGAGCTCCTACAATGAGCAGTTCTTC
V gene: TRBV21-1
D gene: NA
J gene: TRBJ2-1
clone size: NA

CDR3 protein: CASSQDWRGEAFF
CDR3 DNA: TGTGCCAGCAGCCAAGATTGGAGGGGTGAAGCTTTCTTT
V gene: TRBV4-2
D gene: NA
J gene: TRBJ1-1
clone size: NA

CDR3 protein: CSVEGGSVSYEQYF
CDR3 DNA: TGCAGCGTTGAGGGCGGGAGCGTGTCCTACGAGCAGTACTTC
V gene: TRBV29-1
D gene: TRBD2
J gene: TRBJ2-7
clone size: NA